The 18 T cell receptor beta chains given below trace back to one sample, sequenced in a study of T-cell memory formation after mild COVID-19. MiXCR, applied by TCRdb to the 5' RACE reads, yields one record per CDR3 protein. The data show about 210,000 distinct CDR3 sequences, approximately 10% seen once. The sequenced sample was PBMCs or a T cell subset sorted from them (not recorded which). These receptors were obtained from a young man who had mild COVID-19 (a few samples of this study predate the infection). Cell type and time point are not known.

A few counts support this clonotype. Written as DNA, the CDR3 is TGTGCCAGCAGCTCGGCTAGCGGGGGCCAAGAGACCCAGTACTTC. Its protein product is CASSSASGGQETQYF. This sequence joins TRBV7-2 and TRBJ2-5; 10 bases line up with TRBD2. Trimming cost V 4 bases and J 1 base; bases outside gene matches: 3. The CDR3 contains 15 residues. The germline gives CDR1 SGHTA, CDR2 FQGNSA. The whole variable domain, filled in from reference TRBV7-2 and TRBJ2-5, reads GAGVSQSPSNKVTEKGKDVELRCDPISGHTALYWYRQSLGQGLEFLIYFQGNSAPDKSGLPSDRFSAERTGGSVSTLTIQRTQQEDSAVYLCASSSASGGQETQYFGPGTRLLVL.

The table lists this clonotype with many counts. The rearrangement uses TRBV20-1 and TRBJ1-6; 8 nucleotides agree with TRBD1. V shed 5 bases, J shed 10 bases, and the junction held 13 bases outside the gene matches. Germline V gene data show CDR1 as DFQATT and CDR2 as SNEGSKA (reference sequence). This CDR3 contains 15 residues. CDR3 in amino acids: CSASRTGRESSPLHF. CDR3 nucleotides: TGCAGTGCTTCCCGGACAGGGAGGGAATCGTCACCCCTCCACTTT.

The chain carries TRBV28 and TRBJ1-3; D unclear. Germline-derived CDR1 and CDR2 are MDHEN and SYDVKM. Deletions cut 7 bases from V and 0 bases from J, with 10 bases between. The CDR3 totals 14 residues. This CDR3 is CASTGPHSGNTIYF. CDR3 sequence (DNA): TGTGCCAGCACCGGGCCACACTCTGGAAACACCATATATTTT.

This clonotype was counted many times. J is TRBJ1-6 and V is TRBV11-2, with TRBD1 matching over 8 bases. Germline CDR1 and CDR2: SGHAT and FQNNGV. The CDR3 is 15 amino acids. The V and J ends lost 0 bases and 10 bases, in that order; junction bases with no gene match: 5. Here the CDR3 reads CASSLDRTGNSPLHF. CDR3 nucleotide sequence: TGTGCCAGCAGCTTAGATCGGACAGGGAACTCACCCCTCCACTTT.

Only a few counts were recorded for this clonotype. The chain employs TRBV15 and TRBJ1-2; D gene uncertain. The CDR3 spans 14 residues. Germline V CDR1 and CDR2: LNHNV, YYDKDF (reference sequence). Trimming left V 1 base short and J 0 bases short, with 6 bases between. CDR3 nucleotides: TGTGCCACCAGCAGAGGGGGTGCTAACTATGGCTACACCTTC. This sequence encodes CATSRGGANYGYTF.

This chain connects TRBV2 to TRBJ2-7; D may match TRBD1 or TRBD2 (5 bases each). Trimming cost V 6 bases and J 11 bases, with 20 bases left between them. The CDR3 totals 13 residues. Per germline, CDR1 SNHLY and CDR2 FYNNEI. This CDR3 is CASSVRGPPSEYF. CDR3 bases: TGTGCCAGCAGCGTTAGGGGACCACCATCCGAGTACTTC.

This clonotype was counted only a few times. V and J are TRBV4-2 and TRBJ1-4, with 10 positions matching TRBD1. V shed 0 bases and J 5 bases; nucleotides not matched to a gene: 3. This CDR3 has 16 residues. The germline gives CDR1 LGHNA, CDR2 YNFKEQ. CDR3 nucleotide sequence: TGTGCCAGCAGCCAAGAACCGGGACAGGGGAATGAAAAACTGTTTTTT. Amino acid sequence: CASSQEPGQGNEKLFF.

This clonotype was seen only a few times. The gene calls are TRBV9 and TRBJ2-4; 10 nucleotides match TRBD2. The CDR3 totals 15 residues. CDR1 and CDR2 from the germline V gene are SGDLS and YYNGEE. The V gene end was trimmed by 2 bases and the J gene end by 9 bases; junction bases not matched to a gene: 8. Here the CDR3 DNA reads TGTGCCAGCAGCGTGAGCGGGGGGGCTTCTAGCATTCAGTACTTC. Encoded protein: CASSVSGGASSIQYF.

This clonotype was counted at least ten times. The chain links TRBV20-1 to TRBJ2-3; TRBD2 matches 9 bases. Germline V lookup: CDR1 DFQATT, CDR2 SNEGSKA (reference sequence). With 2 bases clipped from V and 4 bases from J, the junction kept 4 bases outside the gene matches. The CDR3 is made up of 14 amino acids. CDR3 DNA: TGCAGTGCTAGACCTAGCGGGGTTCCAGATACGCAGTATTTT. Amino acid sequence: CSARPSGVPDTQYF.

The rearrangement joins TRBV20-1 to TRBJ2-7; 7 nucleotides line up with TRBD2. The CDR3 totals 14 residues. The trim removed 4 bases at V and 2 bases at J, leaving 8 bases unmatched. Germline V gene sequence: CDR1 DFQATT, CDR2 SNEGSKA (reference sequence). In nucleotides, the CDR3 is TGCAGTGCTAAGGGCCCGGGACTAACCTACGAGCAGTACTTC. Amino acid sequence: CSAKGPGLTYEQYF.

Only a few counts were recorded for this clonotype. This rearrangement joins TRBV5-1 to TRBJ2-2, with a weak D call TRBD2 (6 bases). V was clipped by 7 bases and J by 6 bases, with 16 bases between them. Per the germline V gene, CDR1 is SGHRS and CDR2 is YFSETQ. The CDR3 is 14 amino acids. The CDR3 nucleotides are TGCGCCAGCCGGGATGCGTCGGGGGCCGGGGAGCTGTTTTTT. The encoded protein is CASRDASGAGELFF.

The rearrangement joins TRBV27 to TRBJ2-6; D may be TRBD2 (6 bases). The CDR3 is made up of 18 amino acids. Per the germline V gene, CDR1 is MNHEY and CDR2 is SMNVEV (reference sequence). V was pared by 1 base and J by 0 bases, with 13 bases between. The CDR3 loop reads CASSLLRGLSSGANVLTF. Written as DNA, the CDR3 is TGTGCCAGCAGTTTATTGCGGGGATTGAGCTCTGGGGCCAACGTCCTGACTTTC.

The rearrangement uses TRBV9 and TRBJ2-5, with 8 bases matching TRBD1. Per the germline V gene, CDR1 is SGDLS and CDR2 is YYNGEE. The V and J ends lost 3 bases and 5 bases, in that order; junction bases with no gene match: 6. The CDR3 runs 14 residues. CDR3 region: CASSAQGVGETQYF. CDR3 DNA: TGTGCCAGCAGCGCACAGGGGGTAGGGGAGACCCAGTACTTC.

The chain joins TRBV28 to TRBJ1-2, with TRBD1 matching 7 bases. The V segment lost 11 bases and the J segment 3 bases; nucleotides outside the gene matches: 9. CDR1 and CDR2 (germline): MDHEN, SYDVKM. There are 13 residues in the CDR3. For the CDR3, the DNA is TGTGCCTCTCGGGCGGGACAGCACTATGGCTACACCTTC. This encodes CASRAGQHYGYTF.

This clonotype occurred many times. V gene TRBV12-3 or TRBV12-4 combines with J gene TRBJ1-4; D gene uncertain. V was trimmed by 7 bases and J by 8 bases, leaving 8 bases between them. CDR3 length: 11 residues. The CDR3 spells CASTFGEKLFF. Written as DNA, the CDR3 is TGTGCCAGCACTTTCGGGGAAAAACTGTTTTTT.

The sample holds a few counts of this clonotype. This chain links TRBV3-1 with TRBJ2-7; no clear D. The CDR3 has 16 residues. The V gene's germline CDR1 is LGHDT and CDR2 YNNKEL (reference sequence). Trimming shortened V by 0 bases and J by 3 bases, and 15 bases separated the two germline ends. Here the CDR3 reads CASSQETRRLSYEQYF. In DNA form, the CDR3 reads TGTGCCAGCAGCCAAGAGACGCGGAGATTAAGCTACGAGCAGTACTTC.

This clonotype was counted many times. This chain connects TRBV7-2 to TRBJ2-7; D is perhaps TRBD1 (5 bases). Trimming left V 1 base short and J 2 bases short, with 6 bases between. The CDR3 totals 13 residues. Germline CDR1 SGHTA, CDR2 FQGNSA. The CDR3 here is CASSLGTTYEQYV. The CDR3, as DNA: TGTGCCAGCAGCTTAGGGACAACCTACGAGCAGTACGTC.

Many counts were recorded for this clonotype. This chain uses TRBV7-9 with TRBJ1-4, with D uncertain. Germline CDR1 and CDR2: SEHNR and FQNEAQ (reference sequence). The germline V and J ends were trimmed by 5 bases and 6 bases, with 7 bases remaining between them. This CDR3 has 12 amino acids. Here the CDR3 reads CASSAEYEKLFF. CDR3 in DNA: TGTGCCAGCAGCGCGGAGTATGAAAAACTGTTTTTT.